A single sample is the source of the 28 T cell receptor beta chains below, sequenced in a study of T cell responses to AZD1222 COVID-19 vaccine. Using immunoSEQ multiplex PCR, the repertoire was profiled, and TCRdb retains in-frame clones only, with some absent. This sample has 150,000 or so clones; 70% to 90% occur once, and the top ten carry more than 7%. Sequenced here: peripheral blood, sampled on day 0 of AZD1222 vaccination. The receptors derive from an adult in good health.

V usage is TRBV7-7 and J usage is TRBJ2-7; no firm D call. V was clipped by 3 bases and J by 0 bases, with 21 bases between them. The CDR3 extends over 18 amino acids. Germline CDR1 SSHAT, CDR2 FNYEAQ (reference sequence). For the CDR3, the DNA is TGTGCCAGCAGCTTTCTCCGGTTCCAGCTAGGATACTCCTACGAGCAGTACTTC. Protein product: CASSFLRFQLGYSYEQYF. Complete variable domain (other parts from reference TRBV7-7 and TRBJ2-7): GAGVSQSPRYKVTKRGQDVTLRCDPISSHATLYWYQQALGQGPEFLTYFNYEAQPDKSGLPSDRFSAERPEGSISTLTIQRTEQRDSAMYRCASSFLRFQLGYSYEQYFGPGTRLTVT.

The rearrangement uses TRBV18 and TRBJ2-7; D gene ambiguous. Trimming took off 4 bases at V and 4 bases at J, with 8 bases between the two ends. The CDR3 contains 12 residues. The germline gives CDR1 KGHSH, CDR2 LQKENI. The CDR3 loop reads CASSQWQYEQYF. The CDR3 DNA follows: TGTGCCAGCTCACAATGGCAGTACGAGCAGTACTTC.

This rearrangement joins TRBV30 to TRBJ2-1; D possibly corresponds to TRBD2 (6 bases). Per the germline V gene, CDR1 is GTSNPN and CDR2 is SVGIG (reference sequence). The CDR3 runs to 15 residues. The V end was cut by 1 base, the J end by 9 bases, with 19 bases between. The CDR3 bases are TGTGCCTGGAGTGGGTTAACGGGAGCTCAGGGTGAGCAGTTCTTC. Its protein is CAWSGLTGAQGEQFF.

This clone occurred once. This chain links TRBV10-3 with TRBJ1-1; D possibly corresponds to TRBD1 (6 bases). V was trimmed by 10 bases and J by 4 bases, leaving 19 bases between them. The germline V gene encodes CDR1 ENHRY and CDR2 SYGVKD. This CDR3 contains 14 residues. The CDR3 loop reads CATVSGAGVTEAFF. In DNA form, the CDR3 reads TGTGCCACCGTATCGGGGGCAGGGGTCACTGAAGCTTTCTTT.

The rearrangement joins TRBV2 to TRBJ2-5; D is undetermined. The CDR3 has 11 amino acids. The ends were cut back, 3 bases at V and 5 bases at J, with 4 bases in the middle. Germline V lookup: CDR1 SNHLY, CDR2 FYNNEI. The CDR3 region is CASSEGETQYF. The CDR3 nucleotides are TGTGCCAGCAGTGAGGGGGAGACCCAGTACTTC.

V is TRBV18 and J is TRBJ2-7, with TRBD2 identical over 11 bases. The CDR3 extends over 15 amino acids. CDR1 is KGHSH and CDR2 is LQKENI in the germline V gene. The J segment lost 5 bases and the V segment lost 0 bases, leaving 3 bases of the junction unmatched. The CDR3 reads CASSPPGLAADEQYF. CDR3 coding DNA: TGTGCCAGCTCACCACCGGGACTAGCGGCCGACGAGCAGTACTTC.

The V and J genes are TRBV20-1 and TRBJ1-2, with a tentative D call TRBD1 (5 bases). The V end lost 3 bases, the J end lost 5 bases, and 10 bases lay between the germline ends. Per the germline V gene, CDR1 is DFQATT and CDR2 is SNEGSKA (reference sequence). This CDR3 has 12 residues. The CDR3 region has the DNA TGCAGTGCTAGTGCGACAGAGTATGGCTACACCTTC. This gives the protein CSASATEYGYTF.

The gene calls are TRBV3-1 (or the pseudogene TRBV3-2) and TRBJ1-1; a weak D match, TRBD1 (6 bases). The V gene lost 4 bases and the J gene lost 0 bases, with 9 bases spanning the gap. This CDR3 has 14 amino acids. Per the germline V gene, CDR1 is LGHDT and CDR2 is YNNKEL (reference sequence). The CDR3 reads CASSRKGVNTEAFF. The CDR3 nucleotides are TGTGCCAGCAGCCGGAAGGGGGTGAACACTGAAGCTTTCTTT.

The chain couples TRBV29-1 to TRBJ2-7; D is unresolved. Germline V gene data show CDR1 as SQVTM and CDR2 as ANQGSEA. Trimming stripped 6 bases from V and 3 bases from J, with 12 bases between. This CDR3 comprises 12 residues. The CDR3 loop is CSVHTPGYEQYF. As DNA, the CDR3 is TGCAGCGTCCACACCCCAGGCTACGAGCAGTACTTC.

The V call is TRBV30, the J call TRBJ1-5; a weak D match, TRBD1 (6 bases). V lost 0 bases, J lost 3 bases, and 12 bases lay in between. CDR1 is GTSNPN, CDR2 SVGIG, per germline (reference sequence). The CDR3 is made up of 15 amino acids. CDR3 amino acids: CAWSVRGGNNQPQHF. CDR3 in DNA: TGTGCCTGGAGTGTTAGAGGGGGTAACAATCAGCCCCAGCATTTT.

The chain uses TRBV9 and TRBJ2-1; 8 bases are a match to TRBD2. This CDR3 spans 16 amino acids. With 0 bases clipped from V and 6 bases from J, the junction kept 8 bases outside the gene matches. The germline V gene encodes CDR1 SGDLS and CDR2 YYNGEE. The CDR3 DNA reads TGTGCCAGCAGCGTAGACGGGAGGGATCCCTTCAATGAGCAGTTCTTC. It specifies CASSVDGRDPFNEQFF.

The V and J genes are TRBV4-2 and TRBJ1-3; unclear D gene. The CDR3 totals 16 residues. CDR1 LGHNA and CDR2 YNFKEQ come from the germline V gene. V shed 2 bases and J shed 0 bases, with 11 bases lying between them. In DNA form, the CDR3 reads TGTGCCAGCAGCCAAAGGGATGCGAGCTCTGGAAACACCATATATTTT. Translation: CASSQRDASSGNTIYF.

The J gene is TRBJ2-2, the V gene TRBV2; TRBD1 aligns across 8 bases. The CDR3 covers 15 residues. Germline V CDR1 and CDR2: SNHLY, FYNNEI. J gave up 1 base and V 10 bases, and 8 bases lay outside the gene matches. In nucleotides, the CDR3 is TGTGCCACCGCAGTTGACAGGGGGAACACCGGGGAGCTGTTTTTT. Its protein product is CATAVDRGNTGELFF.

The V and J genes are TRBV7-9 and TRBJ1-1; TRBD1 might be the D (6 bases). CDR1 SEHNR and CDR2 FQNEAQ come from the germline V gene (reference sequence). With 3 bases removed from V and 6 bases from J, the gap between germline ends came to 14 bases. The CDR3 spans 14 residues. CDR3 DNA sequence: TGTGCCAGCAGCTTTTCGGACAGTGTGGCTGAAGCTTTCTTT. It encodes CASSFSDSVAEAFF.

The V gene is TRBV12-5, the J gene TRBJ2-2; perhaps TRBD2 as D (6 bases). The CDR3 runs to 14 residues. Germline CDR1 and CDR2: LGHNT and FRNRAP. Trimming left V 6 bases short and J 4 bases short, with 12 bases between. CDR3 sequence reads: CASGSGGSTGELFF. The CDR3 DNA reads TGTGCTAGTGGCTCCGGGGGATCCACCGGGGAGCTGTTTTTT.

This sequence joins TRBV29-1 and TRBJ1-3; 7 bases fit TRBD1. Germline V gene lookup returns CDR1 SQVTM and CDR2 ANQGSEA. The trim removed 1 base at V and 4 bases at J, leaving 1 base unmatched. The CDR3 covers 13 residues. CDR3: CSVEGRGGNTIYF. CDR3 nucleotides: TGCAGCGTTGAAGGCAGGGGGGGAAACACCATATATTTT.

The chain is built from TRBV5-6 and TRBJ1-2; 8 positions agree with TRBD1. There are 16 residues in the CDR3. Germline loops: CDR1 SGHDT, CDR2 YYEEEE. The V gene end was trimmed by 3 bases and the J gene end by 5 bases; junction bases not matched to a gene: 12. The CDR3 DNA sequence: TGTGCCAGCAGCTCGAAGAACAGGGGGTCCTCTTATGGCTACACCTTC. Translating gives CASSSKNRGSSYGYTF.

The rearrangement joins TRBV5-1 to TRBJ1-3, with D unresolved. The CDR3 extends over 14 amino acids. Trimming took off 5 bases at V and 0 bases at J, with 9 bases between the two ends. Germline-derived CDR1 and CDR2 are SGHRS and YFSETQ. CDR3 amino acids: CASRETLSGNTIYF. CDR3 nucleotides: TGCGCCAGCAGAGAGACACTCTCTGGAAACACCATATATTTT.

The CDR3 region is CASSEAFTPGSENYGYTF. Written as DNA, the CDR3 is TGTGCCAGCAGTGAAGCGTTTACCCCGGGCAGCGAAAACTATGGCTACACCTTC. The chain links TRBV6-1 to TRBJ1-2; D is uncertain. The germline gives CDR1 MNHNS, CDR2 SASEGT. CDR3 size: 18 residues. V dropped 0 bases and J dropped 2 bases, with 19 bases sitting between them.

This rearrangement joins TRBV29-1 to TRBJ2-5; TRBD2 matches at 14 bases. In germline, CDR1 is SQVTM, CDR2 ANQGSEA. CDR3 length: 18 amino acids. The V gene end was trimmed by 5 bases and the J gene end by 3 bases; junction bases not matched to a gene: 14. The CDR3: CSVKRTSGGPGPEETQYF. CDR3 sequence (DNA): TGCAGCGTTAAGAGGACTAGCGGGGGGCCCGGTCCTGAAGAGACCCAGTACTTC.

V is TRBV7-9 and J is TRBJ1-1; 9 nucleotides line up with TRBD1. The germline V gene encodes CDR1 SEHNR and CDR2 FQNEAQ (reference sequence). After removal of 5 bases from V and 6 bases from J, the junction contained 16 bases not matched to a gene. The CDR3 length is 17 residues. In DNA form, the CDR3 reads TGTGCCAGCAGCCCCAGAGCCTCGGACAGGGGTGTCCCTGAAGCTTTCTTT. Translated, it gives CASSPRASDRGVPEAFF.

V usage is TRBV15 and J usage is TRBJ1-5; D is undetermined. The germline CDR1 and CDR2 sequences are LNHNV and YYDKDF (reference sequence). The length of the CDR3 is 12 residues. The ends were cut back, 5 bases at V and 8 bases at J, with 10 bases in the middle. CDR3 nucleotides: TGTGCCACCAGCTTCCTTGGGAAGCCCCAGCATTTT. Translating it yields CATSFLGKPQHF.

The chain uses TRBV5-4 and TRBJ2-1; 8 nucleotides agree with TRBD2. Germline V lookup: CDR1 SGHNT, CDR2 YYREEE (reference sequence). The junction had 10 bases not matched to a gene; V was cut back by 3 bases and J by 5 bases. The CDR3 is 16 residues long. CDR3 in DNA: TGTGCCAGCAGCTCCGATGCGGGAGGTAAGGACAATGAGCAGTTCTTC. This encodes CASSSDAGGKDNEQFF.

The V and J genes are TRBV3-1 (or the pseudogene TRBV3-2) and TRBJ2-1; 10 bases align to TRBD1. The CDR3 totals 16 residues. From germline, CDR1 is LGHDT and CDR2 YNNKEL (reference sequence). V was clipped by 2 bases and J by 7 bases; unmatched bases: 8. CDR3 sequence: CASSQPRDRGSNEQFF. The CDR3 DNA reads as TGTGCCAGCAGCCAACCCCGGGACAGGGGATCGAATGAGCAGTTCTTC.

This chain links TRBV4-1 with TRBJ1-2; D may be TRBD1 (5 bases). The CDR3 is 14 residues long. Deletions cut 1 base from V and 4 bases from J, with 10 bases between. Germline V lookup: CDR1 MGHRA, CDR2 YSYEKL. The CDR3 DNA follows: TGCGCCAGCAGCCAAGCGGGACGTCTCTATGGCTACACCTTC. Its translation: CASSQAGRLYGYTF.

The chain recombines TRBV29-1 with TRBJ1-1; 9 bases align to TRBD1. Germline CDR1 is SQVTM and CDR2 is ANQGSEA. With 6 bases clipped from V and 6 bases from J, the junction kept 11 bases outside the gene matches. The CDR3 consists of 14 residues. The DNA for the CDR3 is TGCAGCGTCCAGAAGGACAGGGGAGGTTCTGAAGCTTTCTTT. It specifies CSVQKDRGGSEAFF.

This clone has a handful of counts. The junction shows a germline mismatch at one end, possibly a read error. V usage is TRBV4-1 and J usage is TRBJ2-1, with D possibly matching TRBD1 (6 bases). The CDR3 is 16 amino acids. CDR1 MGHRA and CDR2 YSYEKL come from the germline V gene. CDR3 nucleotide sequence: TGCGCCAGCAGCCAAGCTAGGGGGACCACCTACACTGAGCAGTTCTTC. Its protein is CASSQARGTTYTEQFF.

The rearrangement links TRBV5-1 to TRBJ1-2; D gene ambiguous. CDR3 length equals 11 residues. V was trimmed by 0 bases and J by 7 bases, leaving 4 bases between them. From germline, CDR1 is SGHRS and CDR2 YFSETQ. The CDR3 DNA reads TGCGCCAGCAGCTTGGCGGGTGGCTACACCTTC. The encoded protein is CASSLAGGYTF.